This TCR beta chain was sequenced in a study of cytomegalovirus exposure and HLA in healthy donors. In the PCR, 60 Vbeta and 13 Jbeta primers were used. This table comes from immunoSEQ multiplex PCR, and its TCRdb copy is limited to in-frame clones, with some not included. In the table there are 160,000 or so clones, roughly 79% of which are singletons. The CDR3 contains 15 residues. Germline V CDR1 and CDR2: SGHNT, YENEEA. The germline V and J ends were trimmed by 5 bases and 3 bases, with 14 bases remaining between them. This chain connects TRBV11-3 to TRBJ2-1, with D possibly being TRBD2 (7 bases). Sequencing was carried out using PBMCs. This sequence was found in a woman aged 45-60 years in good health and CMV-seronegative. The CDR3 spells CASSVRGGDYNEQFF. The CDR3 region has the DNA TGTGCCAGCAGCGTCCGAGGGGGGGACTACAATGAGCAGTTCTTC.